Presented here are 22 T cell receptor beta chains from one specimen sequenced in a study of cytomegalovirus exposure and HLA in healthy donors. The PCR ran on 60 Vbeta and 13 Jbeta primers. Profiled with immunoSEQ multiplex PCR; TCRdb holds only in-frame clones, not every one. The sample carries over 150,000 clones, roughly 74% recorded once. The specimen sequenced was PBMCs. These receptors all stem from a man younger than 35 in good health and CMV-seronegative.

This chain's CDR3 is CASSETATNEKLFF. In DNA, the CDR3 is TGTGCCAGCAGTGAGACAGCAACTAATGAAAAACTGTTTTTT. The chain has TRBV6-6 and TRBJ1-4; weak D call: TRBD1 (5 bases). CDR1 is MNHNY and CDR2 is SVGAGI in the germline V gene (reference sequence). V was clipped by 5 bases and J by 0 bases, with 7 bases between them. This CDR3 contains 14 residues.

The table lists this clone with a count of one. The chain is built from TRBV7-3 and TRBJ2-1, with 10 positions matching TRBD2. Per germline, CDR1 SGHTA and CDR2 FQGTGA. The CDR3 extends over 15 amino acids. Losses at the gene ends were 3 bases for V and 4 bases for J; bases not matched to a gene: 3. The CDR3 loop reads CASSFTSGVYNEQFF. DNA of the CDR3: TGTGCCAGCAGCTTTACTAGCGGGGTTTACAATGAGCAGTTCTTC. Drawing the rest from reference TRBV7-3 and TRBJ2-1, the complete variable domain is GAGVSQTPSNKVTEKGKYVELRCDPISGHTALYWYRQSLGQGPEFLIYFQGTGAADDSGLPNDRFFAVRPEGSVSTLKIQRTERGDSAVYLCASSFTSGVYNEQFFGPGTRLTVL.

This clone was recorded a few times. The V and J genes are TRBV25-1 and TRBJ1-4; no definite D call. Germline V gene data show CDR1 as MGHDK and CDR2 as SYGVNS. This CDR3 has 18 amino acids. The germline V and J ends were trimmed by 0 bases and 6 bases, with 20 bases remaining between them. The CDR3 loop is CASSEYEGVRFGDEKLFF. DNA for the CDR3: TGTGCCAGCAGTGAATATGAGGGCGTACGATTCGGTGATGAAAAACTGTTTTTT.

The rearrangement uses TRBV29-1 and TRBJ2-7; 7 bases are shared with TRBD1. J lost 6 bases, V lost 6 bases, and 14 bases had no gene match. This CDR3 comprises 14 residues. CDR1 and CDR2 from the germline V gene are SQVTM and ANQGSEA. The CDR3 DNA reads TGCAGCGTGTTGGAAGGGAAGTCAGGGGGCGAGCAGTACTTC. This encodes CSVLEGKSGGEQYF.

The CDR3 region is CASSLVASGGQETQYF. The CDR3, as DNA: TGTGCCAGCAGCTTAGTTGCCAGCGGGGGTCAAGAGACCCAGTACTTC. The chain has TRBV7-2 and TRBJ2-5, with TRBD2 identical over 8 bases. This CDR3 region has 16 residues. Germline V gene data show CDR1 as SGHTA and CDR2 as FQGNSA. Trimming took 1 base from V and 2 from J; bases not matched to a gene: 6.

This chain joins TRBV7-8 and TRBJ2-7; 9 bases match TRBD1. CDR1 and CDR2 from the germline V gene are SGHVS and FQNEAQ. This CDR3 comprises 15 residues. After removal of 5 bases from V and 3 bases from J, the junction contained 8 bases not matched to a gene. The CDR3, as DNA: TGTGCCAGCAGCAGCTCCGGGACAGGGTTCTACGAGCAGTACTTC. Protein sequence: CASSSSGTGFYEQYF.

V usage is TRBV6-1 and J usage is TRBJ2-2, with 8 nucleotides matching TRBD2. This CDR3 has 15 amino acids. Germline CDR1 reads MNHNS; CDR2 reads SASEGT. J was trimmed by 6 bases and V by 1 base; bases with no gene match: 4. The CDR3 loop reads CASSEEAGAPGELFF. The CDR3, as DNA: TGTGCCAGCAGTGAAGAAGCGGGGGCCCCCGGGGAGCTGTTTTTT.

The chain uses TRBV20-1 and TRBJ2-7; TRBD1 might be the D (7 bases). CDR1 and CDR2 from the germline V gene are DFQATT and SNEGSKA (reference sequence). This CDR3 region has 11 residues. Trimming pared 5 bases from V and 6 bases from J, leaving 11 bases between. The CDR3 is CSAWRGPEQYV. CDR3 nucleotides: TGCAGTGCTTGGAGGGGGCCCGAGCAGTACGTC.

The chain couples TRBV6-1 to TRBJ2-7; no clear D gene. Per germline, CDR1 MNHNS and CDR2 SASEGT. This CDR3 has 15 residues. V was cut by 4 bases and J by 7 bases, with 20 bases left in between. The CDR3 DNA follows: TGTGCCAGCAGTGGACACCGGGCCCCAATGAGGGAGCAGTACGTC. Its protein is CASSGHRAPMREQYV.

The chain uses TRBV7-2 and TRBJ2-4, with TRBD1 matching over 7 bases. This CDR3 is 17 amino acids long. With V trimmed by 1 base and J by 0 bases, 6 bases remained unmatched. Germline V gene data show CDR1 as SGHTA and CDR2 as FQGNSA. Here the CDR3 reads CASSLGNRGVAKNIQYF. DNA for the CDR3: TGTGCCAGCAGCTTAGGGAACAGGGGCGTAGCCAAAAACATTCAGTACTTC.

V is TRBV5-1 and J is TRBJ1-4; maybe TRBD1 (5 bases). Germline V lookup: CDR1 SGHRS, CDR2 YFSETQ. V was trimmed by 3 bases and J by 4 bases, leaving 10 bases between them. The CDR3 has 14 residues. This CDR3 is CASSSDILNEKLFF. The CDR3 nucleotides read TGCGCCAGCAGCTCGGACATACTTAATGAAAAACTGTTTTTT.

J is TRBJ2-7 and V is TRBV1; the D segment call TRBD2 is taken from the table without a DNA check. TRBV1 is annotated as a pseudogene. The CDR3 has 16 residues. In DNA, the CDR3 is TGCACCAGCAGCCAAGACCGTCCAGGACTAGCCCACGAGCAGTACGTC. It is translated as CTSSQDRPGLAHEQYV.

This chain uses TRBV4-3 with TRBJ2-7; possibly TRBD2 for D (7 bases). This CDR3 is built from 16 residues. With 0 bases removed from V and 1 base from J, the gap between germline ends came to 13 bases. Germline V gives CDR1 LGHNA, CDR2 YSLEER. CDR3 amino acids: CASSQDEGGASYEQYF. The CDR3 coding sequence is TGCGCCAGCAGCCAAGATGAAGGGGGGGCGTCCTACGAGCAGTACTTC.

Worth noting for this clone: Sequence at one end of the junction differs from germline and may be a read error. The sample has other DNA sequences that encode this CDR3 too. The gene calls are TRBV25-1 and TRBJ1-4; no definite D call. The germline V gene has CDR1 MGHDK and CDR2 SYGVNS. The CDR3 has 14 amino acids. The CDR3 is CASSDSISGEKLFF. The CDR3 DNA is TGTGCTAGCAGTGATTCGATCTCGGGGGAAAAACTGTTTTTT. The full variable domain, with the rest looked up from reference TRBV25-1 and TRBJ1-4, is EADIYQTPRYLVIGTGKKITLECSQTMGHDKMYWYQQDPGMELHLIHYSYGVNSTEKGDLSSESTVSRIRTEHFPLTLESARPSHTSQYLCASSDSISGEKLFFGSGTQLSVL.

The CDR3 sequence: CASSLAARGGLDTQYF. The CDR3 DNA reads TGTGCCAGCAGCTTAGCGGCGCGGGGGGGCCTGGATACGCAGTATTTT. V gene TRBV7-2 combines with J gene TRBJ2-3, with 9 bases fitting TRBD2. The CDR3 runs 16 residues. J lost 6 bases, V lost 0 bases, and 7 bases had no gene match. Germline V lookup: CDR1 SGHTA, CDR2 FQGNSA.

The V gene is TRBV7-8, the J gene TRBJ2-1; 12 bases line up with TRBD2. The V gene's germline CDR1 is SGHVS and CDR2 FQNEAQ. Unmatched junction bases numbered 13, after V lost 5 bases and J lost 8 bases. The CDR3 runs 17 residues. CDR3: CASSRAPWTSGVYEQFF. The CDR3 region has the DNA TGTGCCAGCAGCCGAGCCCCGTGGACTAGCGGGGTATATGAGCAGTTCTTC.

The chain joins TRBV28 to TRBJ2-7, with 9 bases aligning to TRBD1. The V gene's germline CDR1 is MDHEN and CDR2 SYDVKM. This CDR3 is 14 amino acids long. The V segment lost 6 bases and the J segment 7 bases; nucleotides outside the gene matches: 10. CDR3 sequence (DNA): TGTGCCAGCAGCGCTCGGACAGGGGTTTGGGAGCAGTACTTC. Protein product: CASSARTGVWEQYF.

This sequence joins TRBV28 and TRBJ2-4; maybe TRBD2 (6 bases). V lost 5 bases to trimming and J lost 7 bases, with 15 bases between them. The CDR3 runs to 14 residues. Per the germline V gene, CDR1 is MDHEN and CDR2 is SYDVKM. The CDR3 loop is CASSTPTGGNIQYF. In DNA form, the CDR3 reads TGTGCCAGCAGTACACCCACTGGAGGGAACATTCAGTACTTC.

This chain uses TRBV19 with TRBJ2-7, with TRBD1 identical over 9 bases. The CDR3 consists of 15 residues. V shed 4 bases and J 3 bases; nucleotides not matched to a gene: 7. Germline CDR1 and CDR2: LNHDA and SQIVND (reference sequence). The CDR3: CASSTQPGQGYEQYF. The DNA for the CDR3 is TGTGCCAGTAGTACGCAACCGGGACAGGGCTACGAGCAGTACTTC.

This chain joins TRBV19 and TRBJ2-3, with 11 nucleotides matching TRBD2. Germline CDR1 and CDR2: LNHDA and SQIVND (reference sequence). This CDR3 spans 15 amino acids. V shed 6 bases and J 2 bases; nucleotides not matched to a gene: 4. In DNA form, the CDR3 reads TGTGCCAGTAGATTGACTAGCGGGGTCACAGATACGCAGTATTTT. As protein: CASRLTSGVTDTQYF.

The gene calls are TRBV7-2 and TRBJ2-5; no reliable D call. Trimming removed 2 bases at V and 0 bases at J, with 16 bases between. This CDR3 comprises 17 residues. Germline V CDR1 and CDR2: SGHTA, FQGNSA. The CDR3 loop reads CASSLYFAGSYQETQYF. Here the CDR3 DNA reads TGTGCCAGCAGCTTATACTTCGCAGGCTCATACCAAGAGACCCAGTACTTC.

Turning to this clone: One junction end does not reproduce the germline sequence, and a read error may be involved. Other DNA sequences in this specimen translate into the identical CDR3. V and J are TRBV5-8 and TRBJ1-5, with D tentatively TRBD1 (5 bases). Germline V gives CDR1 SGHTS, CDR2 YDEGEE. This CDR3 is built from 17 residues. CDR3 in DNA: TGTGCCAGCAGCCAACCCATGGGGCGGATTAGCAACCAGCCCCAGCATTTT. Translating it yields CASSQPMGRISNQPQHF.